This T cell receptor (beta chain) is from a study of identical twins. Study-wide results and caveats: Memory repertoires showed no such pattern, whereas abundant cord blood beta clonotypes carried fewer insertions.

From the 5' RACE reads, TCRdb called clonotypes with MiXCR, one entry per CDR3 protein. The table lists approximately 210,000 distinct CDR3 sequences, 15% of them singletons. This clonotype was seen only a few times. No antigen is known for it. The V gene lost 1 base and the J gene lost 9 bases, with 7 bases spanning the gap. The CDR3 covers 12 residues. Germline V gene lookup returns CDR1 SGHAT and CDR2 FQDESV (reference sequence). The same specimen was also included in a second study, on T cells expressing NK-cell markers.

The receptor was isolated from a woman aged 18-29 years in good health. Material: CD8+ T cells sorted from blood. The J gene is TRBJ2-1, the V gene TRBV11-1; no clear D gene. Here the CDR3 reads CASSLGLSEQFF. CDR3 bases: TGTGCCAGCAGCTTAGGGCTAAGTGAGCAGTTCTTC.